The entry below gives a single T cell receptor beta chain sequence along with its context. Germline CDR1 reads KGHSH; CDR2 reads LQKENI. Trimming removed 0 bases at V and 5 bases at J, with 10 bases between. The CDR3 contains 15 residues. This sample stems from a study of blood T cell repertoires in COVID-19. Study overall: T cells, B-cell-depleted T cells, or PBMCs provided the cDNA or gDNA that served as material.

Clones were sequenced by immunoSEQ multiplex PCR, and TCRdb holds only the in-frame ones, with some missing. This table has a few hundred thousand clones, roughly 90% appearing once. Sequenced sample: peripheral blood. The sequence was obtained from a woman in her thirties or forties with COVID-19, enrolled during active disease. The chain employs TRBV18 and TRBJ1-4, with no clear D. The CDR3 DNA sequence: TGTGCCAGCTCACCACCGCGCGTCGCCAATGAAAAACTGTTTTTT. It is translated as CASSPPRVANEKLFF.